This T cell receptor beta chain came from a study of cytomegalovirus exposure and HLA in healthy donors. Assay: immunoSEQ multiplex PCR; the TCRdb copy retains only in-frame clones and omits some. The sample lists more than 200,000 clones; more than 85% were seen once. Germline V gene data show CDR1 as KGHSH and CDR2 as LQKENI. The V end was cut by 3 bases, the J end by 0 bases, with 9 bases between. CDR3 length: 14 residues. Input material: PBMCs. The clonotype originates from a man between 18 and 35 years old in good health and CMV-seropositive. The V call is TRBV18, the J call TRBJ2-7; a weak D match, TRBD1 (6 bases). The CDR3 DNA reads TGTGCCAGCTCACCGGGGGACAACTCCTACGAGCAGTACTTC. Its protein is CASSPGDNSYEQYF.